These T cell receptor beta chains were read from a single sample in a study of blood T cell repertoires in COVID-19. Assay: immunoSEQ multiplex PCR; the TCRdb copy retains only in-frame clones and omits some. Of more than 70,000 clones listed, approximately 90% were seen once; the top ten hold under 6.5%. Sequencing was done on a sample of peripheral blood. These receptors came from a young woman with acute or convalescent COVID-19. Both conserved end residues are part of each CDR3. D genes are given only for firm matches. The listing skips clone size in some rows; elsewhere it reads once, few, many or a size class.

CDR3aa,CDR3nt,abundance,d_gene,v_gene,j_gene
CASSTGQSMNQPQHF,TGTGCCAGCAGTACTGGACAATCCATGAATCAGCCCCAGCATTTT,-,-,TRBV6-5,TRBJ1-5
CASTLSRYSNQPQHF,TGTGCCAGCACGCTTTCTCGGTATAGCAATCAGCCCCAGCATTTT,-,-,TRBV2,TRBJ1-5
CASSIVPDSHTEAFF,TGTGCCAGTAGTATAGTCCCGGACTCCCACACTGAAGCTTTCTTT,-,-,TRBV19,TRBJ1-1
CASSDLVYNEQFF,TGTGCCAGCAGTGACCTAGTGTACAATGAGCAGTTCTTC,-,-,TRBV2,TRBJ2-1
CASRLGTTGELFF,TGTGCCAGCAGACTAGGAACCACCGGGGAGCTGTTTTTT,-,-,TRBV6-5,TRBJ2-2
CAWRDVVFGTQVQYF,TGTGCCTGGAGAGACGTAGTCTTCGGAACGCAGGTGCAGTACTTC,-,-,TRBV30,TRBJ2-7
CASSLARLAGSTDTQYF,TGTGCCAGCAGCTTAGCTCGACTAGCGGGGAGCACAGATACGCAGTATTTT,-,TRBD2,TRBV7-2,TRBJ2-3
CAWSRDRDSPLHF,TGTGCCTGGAGCAGGGACAGAGACTCACCCCTCCACTTT,-,TRBD1,TRBV30,TRBJ1-6
CASKGQINTEAFF,TGCGCCAGCAAGGGACAAATAAACACTGAAGCTTTCTTT,-,-,TRBV5-1,TRBJ1-1
CSVPTVTGELFF,TGCAGCGTCCCGACAGTAACCGGGGAGCTGTTTTTT,-,-,TRBV29-1,TRBJ2-2
CASSGAGGDEQFF,TGTGCCAGCAGTGGAGCGGGGGGTGATGAGCAGTTCTTC,-,TRBD2,TRBV6-1,TRBJ2-1
CASSLVDRTVVPLYEQYF,TGTGCCAGCAGCTTAGTTGATAGGACAGTGGTACCTCTCTACGAGCAGTACTTC,-,-,TRBV7-8,TRBJ2-7
CASTRTPSSVYGYTF,TGTGCCAGCACCCGGACACCCAGCTCAGTCTACGGCTACACCTTC,-,-,TRBV21-1,TRBJ1-2
CASSVGGRIYEQYF,TGTGCCAGCAGCGTAGGTGGCCGAATCTACGAGCAGTACTTC,once,-,TRBV9,TRBJ2-7
CASSREGLAGTDTQYF,TGTGCCAGCAGCCGTGAGGGACTAGCGGGAACAGATACGCAGTATTTT,-,TRBD2,TRBV7-2,TRBJ2-3
CASSYEGANYGYTF,TGTGCCAGCAGTTACGAGGGTGCTAACTATGGCTACACCTTC,-,-,TRBV6-6,TRBJ1-2
CAWSVRLGQGKTEAFF,TGTGCCTGGAGTGTTAGACTGGGACAGGGGAAGACTGAAGCTTTCTTT,once,TRBD1,TRBV30,TRBJ1-1
CAAGSYSNQPQHF,TGTGCCGCTGGGAGTTATAGCAATCAGCCCCAGCATTTT,-,-,TRBV19,TRBJ1-5
CASSLGLAGGPNTGELFF,TGTGCCAGCAGCTTGGGATTAGCGGGGGGGCCGAACACCGGGGAGCTGTTTTTT,-,TRBD2,TRBV5-5,TRBJ2-2
CASSTQGNQPQHF,TGTGCCAGTAGTACACAGGGGAATCAGCCCCAGCATTTT,once,TRBD1,TRBV19,TRBJ1-5
CASSNSDGNTIYF,TGTGCCAGCAGCAATTCAGATGGAAACACCATATATTTT,-,-,TRBV3-1/TRBV3-2,TRBJ1-3
CASSLAPRGSSNQPQHF,TGTGCCAGCAGCTTAGCCCCGCGAGGGTCGTCCAATCAGCCCCAGCATTTT,-,-,TRBV7-6,TRBJ1-5
CSASPGQGIPLNQPQHF,TGCAGTGCTAGTCCGGGACAGGGGATTCCCCTAAATCAGCCCCAGCATTTT,-,TRBD1,TRBV20-1,TRBJ1-5
CAREGQGAQSEAFF,TGTGCCAGAGAAGGACAGGGGGCTCAATCTGAAGCTTTCTTT,-,TRBD1,TRBV2,TRBJ1-1
CASSPGQGLDTQYF,TGTGCCAGCTCACCGGGACAGGGCCTAGATACGCAGTATTTT,-,TRBD1,TRBV18,TRBJ2-3